This T cell receptor (beta chain) is drawn from a study of shared T cell receptors in the human thymus. V shed 7 bases and J shed 5 bases, with 17 bases lying between them. The CDR3 has 14 residues. In germline, CDR1 is SQVTM, CDR2 ANQGSEA. Measured with immunoSEQ multiplex PCR; TCRdb has only the in-frame clones, and not every one. The sample consists of under 850,000 clones, approximately 90% of them appearing once. The same data also contributed to another study, on human thymus T cells. That paper states: The thymus was resected at corrective cardiac surgery. Reports from related research described highly overlapping thymic repertoires among unrelated individuals.

The chain couples TRBV29-1 to TRBJ2-2, with a possible D match to TRBD2 (7 bases). The sequenced material came from thymocytes. This receptor was taken from a boy in the first two years of life with a congenital heart defect. CDR3 loop: CSAWGLAETGELFF. DNA of the CDR3: TGCAGCGCCTGGGGGCTAGCGGAGACCGGGGAGCTGTTTTTT.